This T cell receptor beta chain came from a study of identical twins. Broader study findings: Cord blood beta clonotypes that were abundant carried fewer insertions, and memory repertoires showed no such trend.

This clonotype was seen more than once but under ten times. Antigen specificity is unknown. Unique molecular identifiers were present on the cDNA, which also gained a universal primer site by template switching. TCRdb processed the 5' RACE reads anew with MiXCR; each CDR3 protein has one entry. The table has 450,000 or so distinct CDR3 sequences, 14% seen once. Germline CDR1 is SGHRS and CDR2 is YFSETQ. V was clipped by 1 base and J by 3 bases; unmatched bases: 9. The length of the CDR3 is 16 residues. The data were also submitted as part of a second study, on yellow fever vaccine responses in identical twins.

The sample consisted of CD4+ T cells sorted from blood. The TCR comes from a woman under 30 in good health. The chain uses TRBV5-1 and TRBJ2-5; 7 bases map to TRBD2. CDR3 nucleotides: TGCGCCAGCAGCTTGCGGGGGGTTAGGTTTGAAGAGACCCAGTACTTC. Protein product: CASSLRGVRFEETQYF. The full variable domain, rest sourced from reference TRBV5-1 and TRBJ2-5, is KAGVTQTPRYLIKTRGQQVTLSCSPISGHRSVSWYQQTPGQGLQFLFEYFSETQRNKGNFPGRFSGRQFSNSRSEMNVSTLELGDSALYLCASSLRGVRFEETQYFGPGTRLLVL.